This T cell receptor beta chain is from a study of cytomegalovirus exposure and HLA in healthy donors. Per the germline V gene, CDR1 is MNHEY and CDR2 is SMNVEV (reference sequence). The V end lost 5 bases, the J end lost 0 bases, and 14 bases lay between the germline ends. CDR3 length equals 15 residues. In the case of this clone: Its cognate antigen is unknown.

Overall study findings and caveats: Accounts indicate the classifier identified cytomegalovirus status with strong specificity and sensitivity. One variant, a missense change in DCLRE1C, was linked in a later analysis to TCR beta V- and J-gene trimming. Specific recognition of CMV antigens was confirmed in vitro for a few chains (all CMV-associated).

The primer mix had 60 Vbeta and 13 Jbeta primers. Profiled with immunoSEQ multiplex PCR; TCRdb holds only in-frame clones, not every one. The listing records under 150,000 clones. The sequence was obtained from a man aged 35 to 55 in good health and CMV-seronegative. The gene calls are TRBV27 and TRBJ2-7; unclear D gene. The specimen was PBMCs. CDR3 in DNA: TGTGCCAGCAGTCCCCTAGGTTTTAGCTCCTACGAGCAGTACTTC. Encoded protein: CASSPLGFSSYEQYF.